The clone carrying this T cell receptor beta chain was picked up a small number of times. Its specificity is not known. The PCR used 60 Vbeta and 13 Jbeta primers. Sequencing used immunoSEQ multiplex PCR; TCRdb keeps in-frame clones, though not all of them. The profile shows a few hundred thousand clones, roughly 75% of them singletons. This specimen belongs to a study of cytomegalovirus exposure and HLA in healthy donors. Study-level findings and limits: Productive status was seen about 87% or about 30% of the time for most TCR beta V segments in an earlier analysis.

All the people who gave samples were healthy bone marrow donors. This CDR3 comprises 14 residues. Germline CDR1 and CDR2: SGHVS and FQNEAQ. The ends lost 2 bases at V and 5 bases at J; junction bases unmatched: 4. The sequence came from a woman in her twenties or thirties in good health and CMV-seronegative. The rearrangement uses TRBV7-8 and TRBJ2-5; 8 bases fit TRBD2. The sample was PBMCs. CDR3 nucleotide sequence: TGTGCCAGCAGCTTACGGGGGGGCCCCGAGACCCAGTACTTC. This translates into CASSLRGGPETQYF.